In this sample, the clone carrying this TCR beta chain turned up a few times. The antigen remains undetermined. Trimming shortened V by 7 bases and J by 4 bases, and 25 bases separated the two germline ends. Germline V CDR1 and CDR2: MNHNS, SASEGT. The CDR3 is 17 residues long. These data originate in a study of T cell repertoires in cytomegalovirus infection. Study information: In public TCR beta signatures, there were indications of both CMV infection and matching HLA type.

TCRdb reanalysed the reads using MiXCR and keeps one entry per CDR3 protein. This table holds approximately 730,000 distinct CDR3 sequences, 29% found once. The study, taken as a whole, reports: Accumulated public TCR beta family frequency recognized individuals carrying CMV together with the relevant HLA. In two of eight donors, the top clonotype was HLA-C-restricted CMV-specific.

The sample in question was cultured CD8+ T cells from PBMCs, obtained from culture after CMV antigen stimulation. The origin of this receptor is a human donor in good health (CMV status not recorded). Some clones in this sample may be carry-over from other donors' samples. The chain joins TRBV6-1 to TRBJ1-1, with D uncertain. The DNA for the CDR3 is TGTGCCAGCACCGGGTTGGAGAGGGCCGCGGGAAGCACTGAAGCTTTCTTT. It yields the protein CASTGLERAAGSTEAFF.